Following are 18 T cell receptor beta chains from one sample sequenced in a study of tumor and adjacent non-tumor tissue in lung cancer. RNA was extracted from bulk tissue without any cell sorting. This non-tumor lung sample came from over 3 cm beyond the tumor edge. A modified ARM-PCR protocol with three rounds of nested PCR amplified TCRbeta. MiXCR was run by TCRdb on the multiplex PCR reads, yielding one entry per CDR3 protein. The table records approximately 100,000 distinct CDR3 sequences, around three fifths of them present only once. Sequencing was carried out using distant non-tumor lung tissue. Receptors were obtained from a man aged 25-40 years with non-small cell lung cancer.

Details on this clonotype: Given a much more abundant clone one base away, this may be a read error. The J gene is TRBJ2-1, the V gene TRBV4-1; 10 bases agree with TRBD2. CDR1 is MGHRA and CDR2 is YSYEKL in the germline V gene. The CDR3 has 18 residues. This chain's CDR3 is CASSRSFLAGEGHNVQFF. The CDR3 DNA reads TGCGCCAGCAGTCGGTCATTCCTAGCGGGAGAGGGACACAATGTGCAGTTCTTC.

The chain recombines TRBV7-9 with TRBJ1-4; TRBD1 might be the D (6 bases). The germline gives CDR1 SEHNR, CDR2 FQNEAQ (reference sequence). Trimming removed 4 bases from V and 8 bases from J, with 11 bases in between. The CDR3 consists of 13 residues. CDR3 loop: CASSSRDKEKLFF. CDR3 coding DNA: TGTGCCAGCAGCTCCCGGGACAAAGAAAAACTGTTTTTT.

This clonotype was counted once. A read error is possible here, since a much larger clone lies one base away. The rearrangement joins TRBV12-3 or TRBV12-4 to TRBJ1-1; D remains unclear. The CDR3 consists of 13 residues. Written as DNA, the CDR3 is TGTGCCAGCAGTTCGACGGTGAACAATGAAGCTTTCTTT. It encodes CASSSTVNNEAFF.

About this clonotype itself: Its ends do not fully match the called genes, so a read error is possible. The rearrangement joins TRBV12-3 or TRBV12-4 to TRBJ2-7; TRBD1 or TRBD2 may be the D gene (5 bases each). The CDR3 totals 14 residues. The CDR3 coding sequence is TGTGCCAGCAGTTTGGGGCTGCCCCCCTGCGAGCGGTATTTC. This translates into CASSLGLPPCERYF.

As for this clonotype: Mismatch with germline at one junction end may stem from a read error. This chain links TRBV20-1 with TRBJ1-1, with 7 bases that match TRBD1. This CDR3 has 18 residues. Germline lookup yields CDR1 DFQATT and CDR2 SNEGSKA (reference sequence). The DNA for the CDR3 is TGCAATGCTAGATGCGGTTCGGGGACAGATCAGATGAACACTGAAGCTTTCTTT. As protein: CNARCGSGTDQMNTEAFF.

This clonotype was recorded at least ten times. This chain joins TRBV4-2 and TRBJ2-5; 7 bases match TRBD2. V shed 1 base and J 4 bases; nucleotides not matched to a gene: 6. Germline assignment: CDR1 LGHNA and CDR2 YNFKEQ. The CDR3 sequence is 15 residues long. The CDR3 reads CASSQGSSGTETQYF. Here the CDR3 DNA reads TGTGCCAGCAGCCAAGGTTCGAGCGGGACAGAGACCCAGTACTTC.

This clonotype was seen repeatedly, ten times or more. The rearrangement joins TRBV6-1 to TRBJ2-1; TRBD2 aligns across 10 bases. The CDR3 sequence is 15 residues long. CDR1 and CDR2 (germline): MNHNS, SASEGT. V trimming: 7 bases; J trimming: 1 base; junction bases outside the gene matches: 4. The CDR3 DNA reads TGTGCCAGCACTAGCGGGAGTGCGTCCTACAATGAGCAGTTCTTC. Its translation: CASTSGSASYNEQFF.

Details on this clonotype: One end of the junction fails to match germline, which may point to a read error. This chain links TRBV11-3 with TRBJ1-1; no definite D call. CDR1 and CDR2 from the germline V gene are SGHNT and YENEEA. The CDR3 is 14 amino acids. The CDR3 loop reads CASSLVVGDTEVSF. DNA of the CDR3: TGTGCCAGCAGCTTAGTGGTGGGAGATACTGAAGTTTCCTTC.

Note on this clonotype: One junction end does not reproduce the germline sequence, and a read error may be involved. The rearrangement links TRBV12-3 or TRBV12-4 to TRBJ2-2; D might be TRBD1 (5 bases). The CDR3 is 13 residues long. CDR3: CASSLQVTGELFF. The CDR3 DNA reads TGTGCTAGCAGTTTACAGGTCACCGGGGAGCTGTTTTTT.

The chain carries TRBV14 and TRBJ2-3; TRBD1 agrees at 9 bases. J lost 5 bases, V lost 2 bases, and 8 bases had no gene match. Germline CDR1 reads SGHDN; CDR2 reads FVKESK. The CDR3 contains 16 residues. CDR3 nucleotide sequence: TGTGCCAGCAGCCAACGGGACAGGGCCCAAGGAGATACGCAGTATTTT. Its translation is CASSQRDRAQGDTQYF.

In the case of this clonotype: This is likely a read error, given that the CDR3 carries no conserved phenylalanine or tryptophan at its end. This chain links TRBV11-2 with TRBJ1-6; D not certain. This CDR3 contains 13 residues. The germline V gene has CDR1 SGHAT and CDR2 FQNNGV. DNA of the CDR3: TGTGCCAGCAGCTTCACAGAGAATTCACACCTCCACTAT. Residues: CASSFTENSHLHY.

With regard to this clonotype: A much larger clone is a single base away; this may be a read error. V gene TRBV7-8 combines with J gene TRBJ2-5; 10 bases agree with TRBD1. Germline-derived CDR1 and CDR2 are SGHVS and FQNEAQ. V was clipped by 5 bases and J by 4 bases; unmatched bases: 7. The CDR3 has 15 amino acids. CDR3 in DNA: TGTGCCAGCAGCCTTTGGACAGGGGGGAGAGAGACCCAGTACTTC. Amino acid sequence: CASSLWTGGRETQYF.

This clonotype was recorded once. The rearrangement joins TRBV20-1 to TRBJ1-5, with 9 bases fitting TRBD1. J lost 6 bases, V lost 0 bases, and 15 bases had no gene match. CDR3 size: 18 residues. The germline V gene has CDR1 DFQATT and CDR2 SNEGSKA (reference sequence). Here the CDR3 DNA reads TGCAGTGCTAGAGACATTCGCATCGGGACAGGGATCATTCAGCCCCAGCATTTT. As protein: CSARDIRIGTGIIQPQHF.

Regarding this clonotype: Given a much more abundant clone one base away, this may be a read error. The V and J genes are TRBV12-5 and TRBJ2-2, with D tentatively TRBD2 (7 bases). CDR1 and CDR2 (germline): LGHNT, FRNRAP. V gave up 5 bases and J gave up 2 bases, with 18 bases separating them. This CDR3 region has 17 residues. DNA of the CDR3: TGTGCTAGTGGTGTCCAGATAGGCGGGGGCAACACCGGGGAGCTGTTTTTT. Residues: CASGVQIGGGNTGELFF. Full variable domain (rest looked up from reference TRBV12-5 and TRBJ2-2): DARVTQTPRHKVTEMGQEVTMRCQPILGHNTVFWYRQTMMQGLELLAYFRNRAPLDDSGMPKDRFSAEMPDATLATLKIQPSEPRDSAVYFCASGVQIGGGNTGELFFGEGSRLTVL.

This chain joins TRBV13 and TRBJ2-5; 8 bases fit TRBD1. Germline lookup yields CDR1 PRHDT and CDR2 FYEKMQ (reference sequence). The CDR3 loop spans 14 amino acids. The J segment lost 2 bases and the V segment lost 8 bases, leaving 7 bases of the junction unmatched. The CDR3 DNA follows: TGTGCCAGCGCGGACAGGGCCGATCAAGAGACCCAGTACTTC. Translation gives CASADRADQETQYF.

About this clonotype itself: The CDR3 end shows no conserved phenylalanine or tryptophan, and so a read error is likely. It is unclear where the CDR3 begins or ends on the DNA, so no DNA is shown, and the CDR3 is as TCRdb lists it. This sequence joins TRBV5-4 and TRBJ2-5; the D segment call TRBD1 is taken from the table without a DNA check. The V gene's germline CDR1 is SGHNT and CDR2 YYREEE (reference sequence). The CDR3 comprises 15 residues, both ends counted. Here the CDR3 reads CASSGTGHVKETKYL.

This clonotype was observed once. This may come from a read error, since a much larger clone is one base off. J is TRBJ2-1 and V is TRBV12-3 or TRBV12-4; D perhaps matches TRBD1 (6 bases). Trimming stripped 6 bases from V and 8 bases from J, with 14 bases between. The length of the CDR3 is 13 residues. CDR3 in DNA: TGTGCCAGCAGACTATACAAGGGGGATGAGCAGTTCTTC. Translation gives CASRLYKGDEQFF.

Concerning this clonotype: A single base separates this from a much larger clone, so it may be a read error. The chain links TRBV12-3 or TRBV12-4 to TRBJ1-6; 7 nucleotides match TRBD1. The junction had 9 bases not matched to a gene; V was cut back by 6 bases and J by 7 bases. This CDR3 region has 15 residues. The CDR3 nucleotides are TGTGCCAGCAGACTCGACGACAGGGAAAATTCACCCCTCCACTTT. It specifies CASRLDDRENSPLHF.